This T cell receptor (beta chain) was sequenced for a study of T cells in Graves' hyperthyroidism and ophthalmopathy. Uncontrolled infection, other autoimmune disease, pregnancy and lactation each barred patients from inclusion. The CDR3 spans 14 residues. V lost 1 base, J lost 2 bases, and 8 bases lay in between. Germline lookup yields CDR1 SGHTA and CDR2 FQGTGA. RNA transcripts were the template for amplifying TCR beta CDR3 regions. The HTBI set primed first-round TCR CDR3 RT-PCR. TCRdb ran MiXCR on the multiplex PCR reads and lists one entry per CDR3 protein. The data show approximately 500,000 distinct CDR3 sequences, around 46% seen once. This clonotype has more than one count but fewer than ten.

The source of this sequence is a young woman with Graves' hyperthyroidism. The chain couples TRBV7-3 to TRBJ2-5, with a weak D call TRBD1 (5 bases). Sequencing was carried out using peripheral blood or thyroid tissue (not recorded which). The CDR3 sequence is CASSLNRLQETQYF. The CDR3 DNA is TGTGCCAGCAGCTTAAACAGGCTACAAGAGACCCAGTACTTC.